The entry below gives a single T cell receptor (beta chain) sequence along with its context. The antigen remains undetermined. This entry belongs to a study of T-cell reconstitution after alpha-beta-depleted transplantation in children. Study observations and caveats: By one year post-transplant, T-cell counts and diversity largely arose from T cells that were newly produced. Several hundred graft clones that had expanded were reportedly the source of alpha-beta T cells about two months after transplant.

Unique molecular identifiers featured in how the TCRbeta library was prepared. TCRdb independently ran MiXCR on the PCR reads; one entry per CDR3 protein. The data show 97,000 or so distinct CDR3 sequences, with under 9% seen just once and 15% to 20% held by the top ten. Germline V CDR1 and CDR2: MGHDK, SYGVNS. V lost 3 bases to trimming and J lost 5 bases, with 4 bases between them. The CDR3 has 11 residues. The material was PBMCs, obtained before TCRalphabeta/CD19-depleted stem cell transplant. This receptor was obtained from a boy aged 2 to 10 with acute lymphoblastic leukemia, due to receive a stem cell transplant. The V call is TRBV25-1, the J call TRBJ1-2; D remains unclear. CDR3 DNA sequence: TGTGCCAGCAGTGAGTCTTATGGCTACACCTTC. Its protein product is CASSESYGYTF.